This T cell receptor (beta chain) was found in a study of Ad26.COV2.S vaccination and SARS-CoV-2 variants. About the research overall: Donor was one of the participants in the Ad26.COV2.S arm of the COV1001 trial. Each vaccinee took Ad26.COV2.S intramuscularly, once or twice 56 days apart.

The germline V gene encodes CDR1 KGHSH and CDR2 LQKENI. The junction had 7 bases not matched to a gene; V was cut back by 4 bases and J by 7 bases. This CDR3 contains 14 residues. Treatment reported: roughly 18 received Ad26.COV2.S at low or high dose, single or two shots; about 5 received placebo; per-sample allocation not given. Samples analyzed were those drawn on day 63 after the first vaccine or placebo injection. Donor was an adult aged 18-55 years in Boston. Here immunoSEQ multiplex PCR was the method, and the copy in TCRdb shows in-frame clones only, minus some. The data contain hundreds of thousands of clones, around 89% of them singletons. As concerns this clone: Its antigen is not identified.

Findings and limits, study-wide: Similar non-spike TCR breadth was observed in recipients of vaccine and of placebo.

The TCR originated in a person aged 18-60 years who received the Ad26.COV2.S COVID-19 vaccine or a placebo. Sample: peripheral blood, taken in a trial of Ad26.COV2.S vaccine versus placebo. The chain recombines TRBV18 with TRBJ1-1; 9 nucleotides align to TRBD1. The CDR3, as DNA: TGTGCCAGCTCACAGGGACAGGGTACCAATGAAGCTTTCTTT. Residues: CASSQGQGTNEAFF.